The 22 T cell receptor beta chains presented below share a single source sample, sequenced in a study of T cell responses to AZD1222 COVID-19 vaccine (dated by TCRdb to 2020 to 2023). Interpreted using the paper, the time point label stands for: about 28 days (+/-7) after the second vaccine dose. The library was produced with the immunoSEQ multiplex PCR assay. Imported from immuneACCESS, the table was reduced by TCRdb to in-frame sequences with V and J called. These copies leave out some clones; in studies compared against another copy, an unresolved V gene accounts for under half, and the cause of the remainder is not known. The sample data list about 120,000 clones, and more than 90% of these were observed just once. The ten top clones hold 2.5% of the sample. Sequencing was performed on peripheral blood, taken 28 days after the second AZD1222 dose. Receptor source: an adult who received the AZD1222 COVID-19 vaccine.

The chain uses TRBV4-1 and TRBJ2-1; TRBD2 agrees at 12 bases. V lost 1 base to trimming and J lost 9 bases; unmatched junction nucleotides: 10. There are 17 residues in the CDR3. CDR1 is MGHRA, CDR2 YSYEKL, per germline. CDR3 residues: CASSQVGLAGGRGEQFF. CDR3 nucleotide sequence: TGCGCCAGCAGCCAAGTAGGGCTAGCGGGGGGGCGCGGTGAGCAGTTCTTC.

This chain connects TRBV6-5 to TRBJ2-3, with D maybe TRBD2 (6 bases). The V and J ends lost 8 bases and 1 base respectively, with 10 bases between them. Germline CDR1 reads MNHEY; CDR2 reads SVGAGI. This CDR3 contains 13 residues. This chain's CDR3 is CASGWGGTDTQYF. The CDR3 coding sequence is TGTGCCAGCGGCTGGGGGGGCACAGATACGCAGTATTTT.

A note on this clone: Germline and junction disagree at one end, which may indicate a read error. The rearrangement joins TRBV28 to TRBJ1-4; tentative D call: TRBD1 (5 bases). The CDR3 extends over 11 amino acids. CDR1 and CDR2 (germline): MDHEN, SYDVKM. CDR3 DNA: TGTGCCAGCAGTCCGGGTCGGGGACTCCTTTTT. This sequence encodes CASSPGRGLLF.

This rearrangement joins TRBV21-1 to TRBJ2-2; TRBD1, as called in the table, went unchecked against the DNA. TRBV21-1 is described as a pseudogene. The CDR3 is 16 amino acids. The CDR3, as DNA: TGTGCCAGCAGACTGCGGGACAGGGTTACGGCCGGGGAGCTGTTTTTT. Its translation is CASRLRDRVTAGELFF.

This chain connects TRBV4-1 to TRBJ1-1, with TRBD1 matching over 8 bases. The germline gives CDR1 MGHRA, CDR2 YSYEKL. With 3 bases clipped from V and 5 bases from J, the junction kept 8 bases outside the gene matches. The CDR3 extends over 15 amino acids. CDR3: CASSQVGQVGTEAFF. The DNA for the CDR3 is TGCGCCAGCAGCCAGGTGGGACAGGTCGGAACTGAAGCTTTCTTT.

This rearrangement joins TRBV20-1 to TRBJ2-5; 7 nucleotides line up with TRBD2. The V gene end was trimmed by 3 bases and the J gene end by 10 bases; junction bases not matched to a gene: 5. The germline V gene has CDR1 DFQATT and CDR2 SNEGSKA (reference sequence). CDR3 length equals 11 residues. The CDR3 here is CSASGGRDQYF. The CDR3 DNA reads as TGCAGTGCTAGCGGGGGGAGGGACCAGTACTTC.

The gene calls are TRBV7-9 and TRBJ1-2, with 7 bases fitting TRBD1. This CDR3 contains 13 residues. The germline V gene encodes CDR1 SEHNR and CDR2 FQNEAQ (reference sequence). Trimming took 5 bases from V and 3 from J; bases not matched to a gene: 3. Here the CDR3 reads CASSPGQDYGYTF. The CDR3 DNA reads TGTGCCAGCAGCCCTGGACAGGACTATGGCTACACCTTC.

V gene TRBV19 combines with J gene TRBJ2-2, with a weak D call TRBD1 (6 bases). Germline assignment: CDR1 LNHDA and CDR2 SQIVND (reference sequence). This CDR3 contains 15 residues. V dropped 9 bases and J dropped 7 bases, with 21 bases sitting between them. The CDR3 loop is CASWGQGFGVGELFF. The CDR3 nucleotides are TGTGCCAGCTGGGGACAAGGGTTTGGAGTCGGGGAGCTGTTTTTT.

V is TRBV18 and J is TRBJ1-1; 8 nucleotides align to TRBD1. With V trimmed by 1 base and J by 1 base, 14 bases remained unmatched. Per germline, CDR1 KGHSH and CDR2 LQKENI. The CDR3 covers 19 residues. The CDR3 DNA is TGTGCCAGCTCACCACGGCCGGGGACAGGAACAGCCAAGAACACTGAAGCTTTCTTT. Translating gives CASSPRPGTGTAKNTEAFF.

The chain links TRBV7-2 to TRBJ1-2, with TRBD1 identical over 8 bases. There are 16 residues in the CDR3. The germline V gene has CDR1 SGHTA and CDR2 FQGNSA. Trimming cost V 0 bases and J 6 bases; bases outside gene matches: 9. The CDR3 loop reads CASSLALSRTGNGYTF. The CDR3 DNA reads as TGTGCCAGCAGCTTAGCGCTATCAAGGACAGGGAATGGCTACACCTTC.

This clone was detected only once. The chain carries TRBV5-1 and TRBJ1-1, with a possible D match to TRBD1 (5 bases). Germline-derived CDR1 and CDR2 are SGHRS and YFSETQ. This CDR3 is 15 amino acids long. With 4 bases removed from V and 0 bases from J, the gap between germline ends came to 13 bases. The CDR3 nucleotides read TGCGCCAGCAGCCCGACCGCAGGGCTGAACACTGAAGCTTTCTTT. Translated: CASSPTAGLNTEAFF.

V is TRBV20-1 and J is TRBJ1-6; D possibly corresponds to TRBD1 (5 bases). V lost 3 bases and J 6 bases, leaving 12 bases between the germline ends. The germline gives CDR1 DFQATT, CDR2 SNEGSKA (reference sequence). There are 14 residues in the CDR3. CDR3 protein: CSASRGAANSPLHF. As DNA, the CDR3 is TGCAGTGCTAGTAGGGGAGCTGCTAATTCACCCCTCCACTTT.

In its sample, this clone was seen a few times. The rearrangement joins TRBV7-3 to TRBJ2-2, with no clear D. Trimming pared 5 bases from V and 2 bases from J, leaving 6 bases between. Germline V gene sequence: CDR1 SGHTA, CDR2 FQGTGA. The CDR3 totals 13 residues. The CDR3 spells CASSASNTGELFF. The DNA for the CDR3 is TGTGCCAGCAGCGCCAGCAACACCGGGGAGCTGTTTTTT.

The chain joins TRBV9 to TRBJ1-4, with 8 bases lining up with TRBD1. The CDR3 is 13 amino acids. CDR1 is SGDLS, CDR2 YYNGEE, per germline. J was trimmed by 10 bases and V by 3 bases; bases with no gene match: 5. The CDR3 nucleotides are TGTGCCAGCAGCGGACAGGGGAGGGGAAAACTGTTTTTT. This codes for CASSGQGRGKLFF.

The chain joins TRBV2 to TRBJ1-3, with D possibly matching TRBD1 (5 bases). Germline V gives CDR1 SNHLY, CDR2 FYNNEI. V was pared by 4 bases and J by 0 bases, with 7 bases between. This CDR3 has 14 amino acids. The CDR3 region has the DNA TGTGCCAGCAGTGCAGGGAGCTCTGGAAACACCATATATTTT. Translating it yields CASSAGSSGNTIYF.

The rearrangement uses TRBV10-3 and TRBJ2-2; D uncertain. Germline loops: CDR1 ENHRY, CDR2 SYGVKD. The CDR3 runs 14 residues. Trimming shortened V by 6 bases and J by 2 bases, and 10 bases separated the two germline ends. In nucleotides, the CDR3 is TGTGCCATCAGGGCCACCCTAAACACCGGGGAGCTGTTTTTT. It specifies CAIRATLNTGELFF.

The rearrangement joins TRBV9 to TRBJ2-1, with 8 bases fitting TRBD2. J gave up 4 bases and V 2 bases, and 5 bases lay outside the gene matches. CDR1 is SGDLS and CDR2 is YYNGEE in the germline V gene. This CDR3 region has 15 residues. The CDR3 sequence is CASSVGLVSYNEQFF. In DNA, the CDR3 is TGTGCCAGCAGCGTGGGACTAGTGAGTTACAATGAGCAGTTCTTC.

A single count supports this clone. The chain uses TRBV7-2 and TRBJ2-7; D may match TRBD1 or TRBD2 (6 bases each). The CDR3 is made up of 13 amino acids. Trimming stripped 2 bases from V and 6 bases from J, with 11 bases between. Germline V gene data show CDR1 as SGHTA and CDR2 as FQGNSA. CDR3 sequence: CASSLFGGTEQYF. The CDR3 DNA follows: TGTGCCAGCAGCTTATTCGGGGGCACCGAGCAGTACTTC.

The J gene is TRBJ2-1, the V gene TRBV4-2, with a weak D call TRBD2 (7 bases). CDR3 length equals 19 residues. In germline, CDR1 is LGHNA, CDR2 YNFKEQ. V was cut by 0 bases and J by 0 bases, with 18 bases left in between. CDR3 sequence reads: CASSQDWPGGRSSYNEQFF. The CDR3 bases are TGTGCCAGCAGCCAAGATTGGCCGGGGGGCAGGAGCTCCTACAATGAGCAGTTCTTC.

Only one count was recorded for this clone. The chain couples TRBV15 to TRBJ2-3; D might be TRBD1 (5 bases). V lost 0 bases to trimming and J lost 14 bases, with 15 bases between them. The germline CDR1 and CDR2 sequences are LNHNV and YYDKDF (reference sequence). The CDR3 length is 13 residues. CDR3 DNA sequence: TGTGCCACCAGCAGAGATTGGGGCGGTACCCTGTATTTT. As protein: CATSRDWGGTLYF.

This chain connects TRBV2 to TRBJ1-1; D unresolved. V was shortened by 1 base and J by 1 base, with 4 bases between the two germline ends. CDR1 and CDR2 (germline): SNHLY, FYNNEI. This CDR3 has 13 residues. The CDR3 region has the DNA TGTGCCAGCAGTGAAGACGGGAACACTGAAGCTTTCTTT. It encodes CASSEDGNTEAFF.

V gene TRBV2 combines with J gene TRBJ1-1; D might be TRBD1 (5 bases). V lost 9 bases and J 1 base, leaving 18 bases between the germline ends. The CDR3 is made up of 15 amino acids. Germline V lookup: CDR1 SNHLY, CDR2 FYNNEI. CDR3 nucleotide sequence: TGTGCCAGTTCAAGTCAGGGATACGAGAACACTGAAGCTTTCTTT. It is translated as CASSSQGYENTEAFF.